This T cell receptor (beta chain) was profiled in a study of T cell responses to AZD1222 COVID-19 vaccine. CDR1 and CDR2 (germline): MGHDK, SYGVNS. CDR3 size: 13 residues. J was trimmed by 9 bases and V by 6 bases; bases with no gene match: 5. Study-level findings and limits: AZD1222 recipients seropositive at baseline numbered only 6 or 7.

Details on this clone: Antigen specificity is unknown.

Assay: immunoSEQ multiplex PCR; the TCRdb copy retains only in-frame clones and omits some. The top ten clones hold roughly 10% of a sample with 150,000 to 200,000 clones, almost 90% of them seen once. This TCR derives from an adult who received the AZD1222 COVID-19 vaccine. The chain has TRBV25-1 and TRBJ2-1, with TRBD2 matching 10 bases. This sample comprised peripheral blood, obtained 28 days after the second AZD1222 dose. The CDR3 here is CASRSGGAIEQFF. The CDR3 bases are TGTGCCAGCAGGAGCGGGGGGGCCATTGAGCAGTTCTTC.